The 10 T cell receptor beta chains in this list originate from one sample, sequenced in a study of T cells in localized non-small cell lung cancer. This table comes from immunoSEQ multiplex PCR, and its TCRdb copy is limited to in-frame clones, with some not included. The sample records nearly 11,000 clones, roughly 80% being singletons. The source was peripheral blood mononuclear cells, collected before any cancer treatment. The receptors were sampled from a female donor of 60 years or more with stage II lung adenocarcinoma.

The chain combines TRBV5-6 with TRBJ2-7; 7 positions agree with TRBD1. CDR1 SGHDT and CDR2 YYEEEE come from the germline V gene. V gave up 4 bases and J gave up 4 bases; unmatched junction bases: 11. This CDR3 has 15 amino acids. CDR3 loop: CASSPLDRALYEQYF. The CDR3 DNA follows: TGTGCCAGCAGCCCCCTAGACAGGGCCCTGTACGAGCAGTACTTC.

This sequence joins TRBV2 and TRBJ2-3; possible D gene TRBD2, 6 bases. Trimming took off 2 bases at V and 0 bases at J, with 18 bases between the two ends. There are 18 residues in the CDR3. Germline CDR1 reads SNHLY; CDR2 reads FYNNEI. The CDR3, as DNA: TGTGCCAGCAGTGAACGGGGACTCATCTCAACTAGCACAGATACGCAGTATTTT. Its translation is CASSERGLISTSTDTQYF.

This clone occurred a few times. J is TRBJ1-4 and V is TRBV28; weak D call: TRBD1 (6 bases). The CDR3 is 14 residues long. Trimming took off 11 bases at V and 11 bases at J, with 24 bases between the two ends. CDR1 and CDR2 (germline): MDHEN, SYDVKM. In DNA form, the CDR3 reads TGTGCCGGACAGCCACAGGGCCCGAGCGGGAAACTGTTTTTT. Translating it yields CAGQPQGPSGKLFF.

The chain is built from TRBV28 and TRBJ2-3; the match to TRBD2 covers 12 bases. The CDR3 extends over 14 amino acids. With 6 bases clipped from V and 7 bases from J, the junction kept 5 bases outside the gene matches. Germline V CDR1 and CDR2: MDHEN, SYDVKM. The CDR3 reads CASSLGLAGNTQYF. The CDR3 region has the DNA TGTGCCAGCAGCTTAGGACTAGCGGGGAATACGCAGTATTTT.

This clone was seen a few times. The chain links TRBV7-2 to TRBJ2-3; tentatively, D is TRBD2 (6 bases). CDR1 is SGHTA, CDR2 FQGNSA, per germline. This CDR3 contains 16 residues. Trimming shortened V by 1 base and J by 0 bases, and 11 bases separated the two germline ends. The CDR3 loop is CASSLGYGGSTDTQYF. CDR3 DNA: TGTGCCAGCAGCTTAGGGTACGGGGGTAGCACAGATACGCAGTATTTT.

The rearrangement joins TRBV9 to TRBJ2-3; the match to TRBD2 covers 10 bases. V lost 0 bases and J lost 5; bases outside the gene matches: 3. The CDR3 runs to 15 residues. Germline CDR1 SGDLS, CDR2 YYNGEE. CDR3 residues: CASSVGAGGQDTQYF. The CDR3 region has the DNA TGTGCCAGCAGCGTAGGAGCGGGGGGGCAAGATACGCAGTATTTT.

This clone is a singleton in its sample. V gene TRBV7-9 combines with J gene TRBJ1-1, with a tentative D call TRBD1 (5 bases). CDR1 is SEHNR, CDR2 FQNEAQ, per germline (reference sequence). Trimming removed 6 bases at V and 2 bases at J, with 13 bases between. The CDR3 contains 14 residues. In DNA form, the CDR3 reads TGTGCCAGCAGGGGACGGAGGATAAACACTGAAGCTTTCTTT. Translation gives CASRGRRINTEAFF.

This sequence joins TRBV6-1 and TRBJ2-1; D possibly uses TRBD1 or TRBD2 (6 bases each). The CDR3 has 16 amino acids. The V end was cut by 4 bases, the J end by 7 bases, with 20 bases between. CDR1 and CDR2 (germline): MNHNS, SASEGT. The CDR3 sequence: CASSGGGGRTGNEQFF. DNA for the CDR3: TGTGCCAGCAGTGGTGGAGGGGGACGAACGGGGAATGAGCAGTTCTTC.

This clone was seen a handful of times. The V call is TRBV19, the J call TRBJ1-1, with 8 bases identical to TRBD1. The V gene's germline CDR1 is LNHDA and CDR2 SQIVND (reference sequence). V shed 7 bases, J shed 5 bases, and the junction held 6 bases outside the gene matches. The CDR3 consists of 13 residues. CDR3 protein: CASTWTGITEAFF. The CDR3, as DNA: TGTGCCAGTACTTGGACAGGGATAACTGAAGCTTTCTTT.

The chain couples TRBV2 to TRBJ2-7, with D possibly being TRBD2 (5 bases). Germline CDR1 is SNHLY and CDR2 is FYNNEI. CDR3 length: 14 amino acids. The germline V and J ends were trimmed by 6 bases and 7 bases, with 19 bases remaining between them. The CDR3 nucleotides are TGTGCCAGCAGGGTCGTTTTCTCGGGGAGTGAGCAGTACTTC. It codes for CASRVVFSGSEQYF.